The 15 T cell receptor beta chains below all came from one sample that was sequenced in a study of Graves' ophthalmopathy and Graves' hyperthyroidism. RNA transcripts were the template, and TCR beta CDR3 regions were amplified from them. HTBI primers served in a first-round RT-PCR, which a second-round multiplex PCR followed. Using its own MiXCR run on the multiplex PCR reads, TCRdb lists one record per CDR3 protein. The repertoire includes 900,000 to 1,200,000 distinct CDR3 sequences, roughly 35% of them detected once, and around 10% sits in the top ten. The specimen was peripheral blood or thyroid tissue (not recorded which). The receptors were gathered from an adult man with Graves' hyperthyroidism.

V gene TRBV6-6 combines with J gene TRBJ2-5; a weak D match, TRBD1 (6 bases). Trimming removed 6 bases at V and 5 bases at J, with 13 bases between. CDR3 size: 13 residues. Germline CDR1 and CDR2: MNHNY and SVGAGI (reference sequence). CDR3 sequence (DNA): TGTGCCAGCAGACAACAGGGTGGGGAGACCCAGTACTTC. It specifies CASRQQGGETQYF.

J is TRBJ1-1 and V is TRBV11-2, with D uncertain. CDR1 is SGHAT, CDR2 FQNNGV, per germline. The CDR3 contains 13 residues. V lost 5 bases and J 7 bases, leaving 14 bases between the germline ends. The CDR3 coding sequence is TGTGCCAGCAGCCTGACCTTAAGCGGTGAAGCTTTCTTT. It codes for CASSLTLSGEAFF.

This clonotype showed up many times. V and J are TRBV29-1 and TRBJ2-7, with 9 positions matching TRBD1. V shed 5 bases, J shed 5 bases, and the junction held 10 bases outside the gene matches. Germline-derived CDR1 and CDR2 are SQVTM and ANQGSEA. The CDR3 spans 14 residues. DNA of the CDR3: TGCAGCGTTACCCCGGGACAGGGAAGTAACGAGCAGTACTTC. It encodes CSVTPGQGSNEQYF.

This clonotype occurred many times. This sequence joins TRBV3-1 and TRBJ2-5; D unresolved. Trimming removed 7 bases at V and 2 bases at J, with 17 bases between. The CDR3 extends over 15 amino acids. The germline V gene has CDR1 LGHDT and CDR2 YNNKEL (reference sequence). In DNA form, the CDR3 reads TGTGCCAGCACTGTAAAGCTGTCTGCTCAAGAGACCCAGTACTTC. It translates to CASTVKLSAQETQYF.

This clonotype has ten or more counts. The gene calls are TRBV5-1 and TRBJ2-7; 8 nucleotides agree with TRBD1. Germline loops: CDR1 SGHRS, CDR2 YFSETQ. With V trimmed by 4 bases and J by 6 bases, 9 bases remained unmatched. The CDR3 totals 14 residues. Here the CDR3 reads CASSQDRARGEQYF. The CDR3 bases are TGCGCCAGCAGCCAGGACAGGGCTAGGGGCGAGCAGTACTTC.

The J gene is TRBJ2-7, the V gene TRBV2, with D tentatively TRBD1 (6 bases). Looked up from germline, CDR1 is SNHLY and CDR2 is FYNNEI. The CDR3 consists of 18 residues. V lost 5 bases and J 3 bases, leaving 26 bases between the germline ends. CDR3 DNA: TGTGCCAGCAGTTTATTTGTGGGGGCCCTTCCGTTCAGCTACGAGCAGTACTTC. The encoded protein is CASSLFVGALPFSYEQYF.

Remarks on this clonotype: Given a much more abundant clone one base away, this may be a read error. The chain recombines TRBV20-1 with TRBJ1-2; no reliable D call. CDR1 and CDR2 from the germline V gene are DFQATT and SNEGSKA (reference sequence). Trimming removed 3 bases at V and 5 bases at J, with 10 bases between. This CDR3 spans 12 amino acids. The CDR3 sequence: CSASVAGYGYTF. CDR3 DNA: TGCAGTGCTAGCGTTGCGGGGTATGGCTACACCTTC.

This clonotype was seen ten or more times. The rearrangement uses TRBV5-1 and TRBJ2-7, with a possible D match to TRBD2 (6 bases). Germline values: CDR1 SGHRS, CDR2 YFSETQ. Trimming left V 3 bases short and J 5 bases short, with 15 bases between. The CDR3 runs 14 residues. The CDR3 coding sequence is TGCGCCAGCAGCTCCGGAGGGGTTCTCCACGAGCAGTACTTC. It codes for CASSSGGVLHEQYF.

This clonotype occurred many times. A read error may be the cause here, since a much bigger clone is one base away. V usage is TRBV7-2 and J usage is TRBJ2-7; D unclear. The CDR3 covers 12 residues. CDR1 is SGHTA and CDR2 is FQGNSA in the germline V gene. Trimming took 2 bases from V and 3 from J, leaving 5 bases between them. The CDR3 sequence is CASSLYFYEQYF. The CDR3 bases are TGTGCCAGCAGCTTATACTTCTACGAGCAGTACTTC. Filled out from reference TRBV7-2 and TRBJ2-7, the complete variable domain reads GAGVSQSPSNKVTEKGKDVELRCDPISGHTALYWYRQSLGQGLEFLIYFQGNSAPDKSGLPSDRFSAERTGGSVSTLTIQRTQQEDSAVYLCASSLYFYEQYFGPGTRLTVT.

The chain combines TRBV20-1 with TRBJ2-5; 9 nucleotides line up with TRBD2. The V segment lost 6 bases and the J segment 2 bases; nucleotides outside the gene matches: 13. This CDR3 spans 16 amino acids. CDR1 is DFQATT, CDR2 SNEGSKA, per germline (reference sequence). CDR3 sequence: CSASGEPSGIQETQYF. The CDR3 DNA reads TGCAGTGCCTCCGGGGAGCCTAGCGGGATTCAAGAGACCCAGTACTTC.

This clonotype was observed a handful of times. In DNA, the CDR3 is TGTGCCAGTAGCGACCTGACAGTGCAAGAGACCCAGTACTTC. Translating it yields CASSDLTVQETQYF. V usage is TRBV19 and J usage is TRBJ2-5; perhaps TRBD1 as D (5 bases). There are 14 residues in the CDR3. V shed 6 bases and J shed 2 bases, with 13 bases lying between them. In germline, CDR1 is LNHDA, CDR2 SQIVND (reference sequence).

The V and J genes are TRBV24-1 and TRBJ2-3; the D gene is possibly TRBD1 (7 bases). V lost 5 bases, J lost 1 base, and 15 bases lay in between. Germline V CDR1 and CDR2: KGHDR, SFDVKD. This CDR3 has 16 amino acids. CDR3 sequence reads: CATSAGIRGGTDTQYF. CDR3 nucleotide sequence: TGTGCCACCAGTGCCGGAATCAGGGGGGGCACAGATACGCAGTATTTT.

The genes are TRBV24-1 and TRBJ2-5, with D possibly matching TRBD2 (6 bases). Trimming shortened V by 3 bases and J by 7 bases, and 17 bases separated the two germline ends. CDR1 is KGHDR, CDR2 SFDVKD, per germline. The CDR3 spans 15 residues. The CDR3 sequence: CATSDARVGAGTQYF. The CDR3 DNA is TGTGCCACCAGTGATGCGCGGGTGGGAGCGGGGACCCAGTACTTC.

About this clonotype: At one end the junction does not follow the germline gene, possibly because of a read error. The gene calls are TRBV10-3 and TRBJ2-7, with TRBD2 matching over 9 bases. The CDR3 contains 17 residues. Germline V gene sequence: CDR1 ENHRY, CDR2 SYGVKD. CDR3 residues: CASSFHLAGTRPYEQYF. The CDR3 DNA reads TGTGCCAGCAGTTTCCACCTAGCGGGGACCAGACCTTACGAGCAGTACTTC.

This clonotype has just a few counts. This chain joins TRBV30 and TRBJ1-2; 11 nucleotides align to TRBD1. With 4 bases clipped from V and 8 bases from J, the junction kept 6 bases outside the gene matches. Germline loops: CDR1 GTSNPN, CDR2 SVGIG (reference sequence). This CDR3 contains 13 residues. The CDR3: CAWNRTGGDGYTF. The CDR3 DNA reads as TGTGCCTGGAATAGGACAGGGGGCGACGGCTACACCTTC.